This T cell receptor beta chain emerged from a study of blood T cell repertoires in COVID-19. Study-wide context: Acute-phase and convalescent COVID-19 samples originated in the United States, Italy and Spain.

Original handling: Researchers report that nucleated cell counts were estimated from reference gene primer amplification. Some clones are missing from TCRdb's copy, which holds only in-frame ones; the method was immunoSEQ multiplex PCR. V and J calls and clone size are those listed in that table; D and trimming were worked out from the DNA. In the table there are about 280,000 clones, 80% to 90% of which are singletons. The clonotype comes from a woman aged 50 to 60 who had recovered from COVID-19. The sample taken for sequencing was peripheral blood.

The DNA for the CDR3 is TGTGCCAGCAGCCCGAGGGGAGGGAACACTGAAGCTTTCTTT. Translated: CASSPRGGNTEAFF. The chain combines TRBV27 with TRBJ1-1; possibly TRBD1 for D (5 bases). This CDR3 contains 14 residues. Germline V lookup: CDR1 MNHEY, CDR2 SMNVEV (reference sequence). Trimming shortened V by 6 bases and J by 1 base, and 12 bases separated the two germline ends.